This passage covers 15 T cell receptor beta chains from one sample sequenced in a study of cytomegalovirus exposure and HLA in healthy donors. The PCR was carried out with 60 Vbeta primers and 13 Jbeta primers. Method: immunoSEQ multiplex PCR; TCRdb's copy keeps in-frame clones and lacks some. The table shows 150,000 to 200,000 clones, with approximately 79% occurring only once. Sequencing input: PBMCs. These receptors all come from a man in his fifties or sixties in good health and CMV-seropositive.

This clone was counted only a few times. The chain has TRBV20-1 and TRBJ2-1; no reliable D call. CDR1 is DFQATT, CDR2 SNEGSKA, per germline (reference sequence). CDR3 length: 11 amino acids. With 7 bases removed from V and 5 bases from J, the gap between germline ends came to 9 bases. The DNA for the CDR3 is TGCAGTGTCGCAGTGAACAATGAGCAGTTCTTC. It specifies CSVAVNNEQFF.

The CDR3: CASSLETLAGGLRGHEQFF. DNA of the CDR3: TGTGCCAGCAGCTTAGAAACACTAGCGGGGGGCCTCAGGGGCCATGAGCAGTTCTTC. The chain combines TRBV7-9 with TRBJ2-1, with 12 positions matching TRBD2. The J segment lost 8 bases and the V segment lost 1 base, leaving 15 bases of the junction unmatched. The CDR3 is made up of 19 amino acids. Germline V gives CDR1 SEHNR, CDR2 FQNEAQ (reference sequence).

The chain employs TRBV28 and TRBJ1-1; a possible D gene is TRBD1 (5 bases). Trimming took 7 bases from V and 3 from J, leaving 15 bases between them. Germline lookup yields CDR1 MDHEN and CDR2 SYDVKM. The CDR3 length is 14 residues. The CDR3 bases are TGTGCCAGCAATACAGGCTCTAGGGACACTGAAGCTTTCTTT. Translated, it gives CASNTGSRDTEAFF.

This sequence joins TRBV5-5 and TRBJ2-6; 9 bases map to TRBD1. This CDR3 has 18 amino acids. The V and J ends lost 3 bases and 0 bases, in that order; junction bases with no gene match: 7. CDR1 SGHKS and CDR2 YYEKEE come from the germline V gene (reference sequence). The CDR3 bases are TGTGCCAGCAGCTCACAGGGGGCCAAGAGCTCTGGGGCCAACGTCCTGACTTTC. Translating gives CASSSQGAKSSGANVLTF.

In its sample, this clone was seen a few times. The chain employs TRBV5-1 and TRBJ1-1, with unresolved D. This CDR3 has 16 amino acids. The germline V gene encodes CDR1 SGHRS and CDR2 YFSETQ. V was pared by 1 base and J by 2 bases, with 15 bases between. For the CDR3, the DNA is TGCGCCAGCAGCTTGCTCCCTACAGAAGAAAACACTGAAGCTTTCTTT. It encodes CASSLLPTEENTEAFF.

This chain connects TRBV5-4 to TRBJ2-5; TRBD1 matches at 7 bases. Germline CDR1 and CDR2: SGHNT and YYREEE (reference sequence). V shed 4 bases, J shed 3 bases, and the junction held 3 bases outside the gene matches. This CDR3 region has 13 residues. The CDR3 DNA sequence: TGTGCCAGCAGCCAAGACAGGGAAGAGACCCAGTACTTC. Its translation is CASSQDREETQYF.

The genes are TRBV7-9 and TRBJ1-1; D may be TRBD1 (6 bases). V shed 3 bases and J shed 1 base, with 21 bases lying between them. The CDR3 covers 18 residues. Germline assignment: CDR1 SEHNR and CDR2 FQNEAQ (reference sequence). The CDR3 DNA reads TGTGCCAGCAGCTTTTCCGCCCCCGCAACGGACAGGAACACTGAAGCTTTCTTT. Protein: CASSFSAPATDRNTEAFF. Based on the CDR3 plus reference TRBV7-9 and TRBJ1-1, the full variable domain is DTGVSQNPRHKITKRGQNVTFRCDPISEHNRLYWYRQTLGQGPEFLTYFQNEAQLEKSRLLSDRFSAERPKGSFSTLEIQRTEQGDSAMYLCASSFSAPATDRNTEAFFGQGTRLTVV.

This clone occurred once. The chain is built from TRBV5-1 and TRBJ2-5; TRBD1 aligns across 11 bases. CDR1 SGHRS and CDR2 YFSETQ come from the germline V gene. There are 17 residues in the CDR3. Losses at the gene ends were 4 bases for V and 1 base for J; bases not matched to a gene: 9. Here the CDR3 DNA reads TGCGCCAGCAGCCCGGGACAGGGGGTCAGAGGCCAAGAGACCCAGTACTTC. It codes for CASSPGQGVRGQETQYF.

The chain is built from TRBV27 and TRBJ2-7; 8 bases are shared with TRBD1. Germline CDR1 and CDR2: MNHEY and SMNVEV (reference sequence). The J segment lost 7 bases and the V segment lost 5 bases, leaving 13 bases of the junction unmatched. This CDR3 has 15 residues. Here the CDR3 reads CASSPTPGTGQEQYV. CDR3 nucleotide sequence: TGTGCCAGCAGTCCGACGCCCGGGACAGGACAGGAGCAGTACGTC.

The rearrangement uses TRBV5-5 and TRBJ1-6; D gene ambiguous. Per the germline V gene, CDR1 is SGHKS and CDR2 is YYEKEE (reference sequence). The V end was cut by 2 bases, the J end by 8 bases, with 8 bases between. The CDR3 has 13 residues. The CDR3 spells CASSFQSDSPLHF. In nucleotides, the CDR3 is TGTGCCAGCAGCTTTCAGAGCGATTCACCCCTCCACTTT.

This clone was counted a few times. This sequence joins TRBV13 and TRBJ2-1, with 8 bases fitting TRBD1. V lost 5 bases, J lost 1 base, and 4 bases stayed unmatched. This CDR3 has 15 amino acids. Germline values: CDR1 PRHDT, CDR2 FYEKMQ (reference sequence). The CDR3 DNA reads TGTGCCAGCAGCCCAGACAGGGGTTCCTACAATGAGCAGTTCTTC. Its translation: CASSPDRGSYNEQFF.

This clone was counted only a few times. V and J are TRBV6-6 and TRBJ1-6; no reliable D call. V was shortened by 3 bases and J by 3 bases, with 9 bases between the two germline ends. The CDR3 runs 15 residues. Germline values: CDR1 MNHNY, CDR2 SVGAGI (reference sequence). This CDR3 is CASSYPGSYNSPLHF. The CDR3 coding sequence is TGTGCCAGCAGTTATCCAGGCAGCTATAATTCACCCCTCCACTTT.

The chain combines TRBV4-1 with TRBJ1-2; the match to TRBD1 covers 9 bases. Per the germline V gene, CDR1 is MGHRA and CDR2 is YSYEKL. This CDR3 comprises 15 residues. With V trimmed by 1 base and J by 4 bases, 4 bases remained unmatched. The DNA for the CDR3 is TGCGCCAGCAGCCAAGGGGGACAGGGAACCTATGGCTACACCTTC. It codes for CASSQGGQGTYGYTF.

V and J are TRBV2 and TRBJ2-1; 7 nucleotides line up with TRBD1. The V gene's germline CDR1 is SNHLY and CDR2 FYNNEI. Trimming cost V 6 bases and J 6 bases; bases outside gene matches: 8. This CDR3 has 14 residues. The CDR3 nucleotides read TGTGCCAGCAGCGAGGAGACAGGGATCAATGAGCAGTTCTTC. It translates to CASSEETGINEQFF.

DNA for the CDR3: TGTGCCAGCAGCTTAACAGGCCTCTCTGGAAACACCATATATTTT. It yields the protein CASSLTGLSGNTIYF. V gene TRBV7-2 combines with J gene TRBJ1-3; TRBD1 might be the D (5 bases). V was cut by 2 bases and J by 0 bases, with 8 bases left in between. CDR1 is SGHTA, CDR2 FQGNSA, per germline. The CDR3 runs 15 residues.